The sequence of this T cell receptor (beta chain) was determined in a study of blood T cell repertoires in COVID-19. Method: immunoSEQ multiplex PCR; TCRdb's copy keeps in-frame clones and lacks some. The profile shows 350,000 to 400,000 clones, roughly nine tenths of them singletons. Donors were grouped by their self-reported clinical history. Germline assignment: CDR1 ENHRY and CDR2 SYGVKD. The CDR3 contains 17 residues. V was clipped by 2 bases and J by 8 bases; unmatched bases: 12. Sequenced sample: PBMCs or T cells enriched from blood (not recorded which). The chain has TRBV10-3 and TRBJ1-2, with 12 bases fitting TRBD1. The TCR originated in a man younger than 30 who had recovered from COVID-19. The CDR3 spells CAISERTGTGGLDGYTF. The CDR3 DNA is TGTGCCATCAGTGAGAGAACCGGGACAGGGGGCTTAGACGGCTACACCTTC.